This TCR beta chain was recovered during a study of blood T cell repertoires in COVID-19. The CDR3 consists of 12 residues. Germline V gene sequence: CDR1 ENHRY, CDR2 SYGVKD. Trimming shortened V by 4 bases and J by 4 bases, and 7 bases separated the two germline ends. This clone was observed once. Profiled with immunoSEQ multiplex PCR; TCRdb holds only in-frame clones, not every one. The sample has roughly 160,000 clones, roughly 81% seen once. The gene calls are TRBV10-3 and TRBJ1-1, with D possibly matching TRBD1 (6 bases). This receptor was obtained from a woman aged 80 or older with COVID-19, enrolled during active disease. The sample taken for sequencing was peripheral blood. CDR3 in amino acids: CAISAGATEAFF. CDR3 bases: TGTGCCATCAGTGCAGGGGCCACTGAAGCTTTCTTT.